Below, 20 T cell receptor beta chains from the same sample are listed, as sequenced in a study of molecular identifiers for immune sequencing clone quantification (dated by TCRdb to 2017 to 2018). The library relied on PCR. TCRdb names Illumina HiSeq 4000 as the instrument used. TCRdb reworked the public reads: Q25 trimming with fastp, MiXCR clone assembly, productive beta chains retained. Each entry is one CDR3 protein sequence, shown with its most common DNA and genes. The sample table lists about 320,000 distinct CDR3 sequences, about a fifth of them with a count of one. The ten most abundant clones make up 0.81% of the sample. Sequencing was carried out using naive CD8+ T cells from blood, with Jurkat cell RNA spiked in. The cell subset or site label, read with the paper, signifies: FACS-sorted CD8+CD4-CCR7+CD45RA+ naive T cells. All receptors derive from a human donor in good health. Some libraries in this study had Jurkat cell RNA spiked in.

The rearrangement joins TRBV21-1 to TRBJ2-7; the table gives TRBD2 as D, unverified against the DNA. TRBV21-1 is termed a pseudogene. This CDR3 comprises 17 residues. The DNA of the CDR3 is TGTGCCAGCAGCAAAGACTGGCGGGACAGGGCATCCTACGAGCAGTACTTC. Translating gives CASSKDWRDRASYEQYF.

The chain carries TRBV29-1 and TRBJ2-3; D ambiguous. The V and J ends lost 7 bases and 0 bases respectively, with 5 bases between them. Germline values: CDR1 SQVTM, CDR2 ANQGSEA. The CDR3 loop spans 11 amino acids. CDR3 residues: CSGISTDTQYF. CDR3 nucleotide sequence: TGCAGCGGTATTAGCACAGATACGCAGTATTTT.

V and J are TRBV7-9 and TRBJ2-3; possible D gene TRBD1, 6 bases. The CDR3 sequence is 16 residues long. The V and J ends lost 5 bases and 1 base respectively, with 16 bases between them. Germline loops: CDR1 SEHNR, CDR2 FQNEAQ (reference sequence). CDR3 in DNA: TGTGCCAGCAGCACAGCGATAGGGGGAGGCACAGATACGCAGTATTTT. It yields the protein CASSTAIGGGTDTQYF.

This clonotype came up many times. The chain employs TRBV27 and TRBJ2-7; the D is unclear. V was cut by 6 bases and J by 3 bases, with 9 bases left in between. The CDR3 runs 12 residues. From germline, CDR1 is MNHEY and CDR2 SMNVEV (reference sequence). The CDR3: CASSSLNYEQYF. The DNA for the CDR3 is TGTGCCAGCAGCTCCCTGAACTACGAGCAGTACTTC.

This clonotype was seen ten or more times. The chain recombines TRBV5-1 with TRBJ2-3, with 10 positions matching TRBD2. The CDR3 runs 15 residues. Germline-derived CDR1 and CDR2 are SGHRS and YFSETQ. Trimming removed 1 base from V and 6 bases from J; junction bases left unmatched: 5. CDR3 coding DNA: TGCGCCAGCAGCTTGTTAGCGGGAGGAAGCGATACGCAGTATTTT. Translated, it gives CASSLLAGGSDTQYF.

Regarding this clonotype: A much bigger clone sits one base away, suggesting this may be a read error. The J gene is TRBJ2-3, the V gene TRBV7-2, with TRBD2 matching 11 bases. Germline loops: CDR1 SGHTA, CDR2 FQGNSA. The CDR3 contains 17 residues. CDR3 nucleotide sequence: TGTGCCAGTAATCTAGCGGGGGGCAGGACTAGCACAGATATGCAGTATTTT. Translated: CASNLAGGRTSTDMQYF.

Many counts were recorded for this clonotype. The rearrangement uses TRBV4-3 and TRBJ1-1; no firm D call. With 2 bases removed from V and 4 bases from J, the gap between germline ends came to 11 bases. Germline loops: CDR1 LGHNA, CDR2 YSLEER. The CDR3 is 14 residues long. CDR3 sequence (DNA): TGCGCCAGCAGCCAATTCTCTTCGGGCACTGAAGCTTTCTTT. It codes for CASSQFSSGTEAFF.

This clonotype was counted a single time. The gene calls are TRBV20-1 and TRBJ2-4, with D possibly being TRBD2 (5 bases). Germline CDR1 DFQATT, CDR2 SNEGSKA (reference sequence). The CDR3 runs to 14 residues. The CDR3 sequence: CSEKGGVSWDIQYF. The CDR3, as DNA: TGCAGCGAAAAAGGAGGTGTTAGTTGGGACATTCAGTACTTC.

This clonotype has a count of ten or more. The chain employs TRBV30 and TRBJ2-3, with D unresolved. Germline V gives CDR1 GTSNPN, CDR2 SVGIG (reference sequence). V lost 3 bases and J 2 bases, leaving 6 bases between the germline ends. The CDR3 covers 12 residues. The CDR3 DNA reads TGTGCCTGGAGCGAAGTCACAGATACGCAGTATTTT. Amino acid sequence: CAWSEVTDTQYF. The full variable domain, completed using reference TRBV30 and TRBJ2-3, is SQTIHQWPATLVQPVGSPLSLECTVEGTSNPNLYWYRQAAGRGLQLLFYSVGIGQISSEVPQNLSASRPQDRQFILSSKKLLLSDSGFYLCAWSEVTDTQYFGPGTRLTVL.

This clonotype occurred many times. The chain joins TRBV28 to TRBJ2-7, with D uncertain. The CDR3 runs to 14 residues. V dropped 5 bases and J dropped 1 base, with 12 bases sitting between them. CDR1 MDHEN and CDR2 SYDVKM come from the germline V gene. The CDR3 DNA is TGTGCCAGCAGTAAACCGGGCTATTCCTACGAGCAGTACTTC. Amino acids: CASSKPGYSYEQYF.

A remark on this clonotype: This may be a read error, as it is one base from a much larger clone. This sequence joins TRBV20-1 and TRBJ1-3; no firm D call. Germline V gene lookup returns CDR1 DFQATT and CDR2 SNEGSKA (reference sequence). CDR3 length equals 16 residues. CDR3 residues: CGARQSVGLTGNTIYF. CDR3 coding DNA: TGCGGTGCTAGACAATCGGTCGGTTTAACCGGAAACACCATATATTTT.

For this clonotype: This may be a read error: a much more frequent sequence differs by one nucleotide. The gene calls are TRBV6-5 and TRBJ1-1; D ambiguous. CDR3 length equals 15 residues. Deletions cut 8 bases from V and 3 bases from J, with 19 bases between. CDR1 and CDR2 from the germline V gene are MNHEY and SVGAGI. The CDR3 loop is CASQTEIQLDTEAFF. In DNA form, the CDR3 reads TGTGCCAGCCAAACCGAAATACAGTTGGACACTGAAGCTTTCTTT.

V usage is TRBV9 and J usage is TRBJ2-1; 7 nucleotides match TRBD1. Trimming cost V 4 bases and J 9 bases; bases outside gene matches: 7. The CDR3 covers 13 residues. Germline-derived CDR1 and CDR2 are SGDLS and YYNGEE. The CDR3 protein is CASSTRQGLEQFF. The CDR3 DNA sequence: TGTGCCAGCAGCACCCGACAGGGTCTTGAGCAGTTCTTC.

As for this clonotype: This clone may be a read error of a much larger clone one base away. The chain joins TRBV27 to TRBJ2-1; D possibly corresponds to TRBD1 (5 bases). This CDR3 region has 13 residues. Looked up from germline, CDR1 is MNHEY and CDR2 is SMNVEV (reference sequence). CDR3 sequence: CAGSLGPYNEQFF. The CDR3 coding sequence is TGTGCCGGCAGTTTGGGGCCTTACAATGAGCAGTTCTTC.

This clonotype was seen repeatedly, ten times or more. This chain uses TRBV24-1 with TRBJ2-1; TRBD2 agrees at 10 bases. The length of the CDR3 is 14 residues. Germline V CDR1 and CDR2: KGHDR, SFDVKD. The trim removed 2 bases at V and 7 bases at J, leaving 1 base unmatched. CDR3 nucleotide sequence: TGTGCCACCAGTGATTCTAGCGGGAGTAATGAGCAGTTCTTC. Its translation: CATSDSSGSNEQFF.

Of note for this clonotype: The CDR3 does not close with the conserved phenylalanine or tryptophan, likely indicating a read error. The V call is TRBV5-6, the J call TRBJ2-1; no definite D call. Germline lookup yields CDR1 SGHDT and CDR2 YYEEEE. The germline V and J ends were trimmed by 0 bases and 9 bases, with 10 bases remaining between them. This CDR3 spans 13 amino acids. CDR3 DNA sequence: TGTGCCAGCAGCTTGGATACCCCGCCTGAGCAGTTCCTC. This sequence encodes CASSLDTPPEQFL.

This clonotype was counted ten times or more. The genes are TRBV28 and TRBJ2-7; either TRBD1 or TRBD2 may fit D (6 bases each). Germline V gene data show CDR1 as MDHEN and CDR2 as SYDVKM. Trimming took off 2 bases at V and 5 bases at J, with 10 bases between the two ends. The CDR3 sequence is 13 residues long. The DNA for the CDR3 is TGTGCCAGCAGTTTACCGGGGGCCGACGAGCAGTACTTC. It translates to CASSLPGADEQYF.

This clonotype has ten or more counts. CDR3 sequence reads: CSVPSSGEQFF. Here the CDR3 DNA reads TGCAGCGTTCCCTCTAGCGGAGAGCAGTTCTTC. This chain joins TRBV29-1 and TRBJ2-1, with TRBD2 identical over 7 bases. The CDR3 covers 11 residues. The V gene end was trimmed by 5 bases and the J gene end by 10 bases; junction bases not matched to a gene: 5. Germline-derived CDR1 and CDR2 are SQVTM and ANQGSEA.

This chain joins TRBV7-9 and TRBJ2-7; D gene unclear. The V end was cut by 3 bases, the J end by 2 bases, with 5 bases between. Per germline, CDR1 SEHNR and CDR2 FQNEAQ (reference sequence). The CDR3 consists of 12 residues. CDR3 sequence (DNA): TGTGCCAGCAGCTTTACGGCCTACGAGCAGTACTTC. The encoded protein is CASSFTAYEQYF.

On this clonotype itself: It may be a read error: a sequence one base away is much more abundant. The rearrangement joins TRBV28 to TRBJ2-2; a weak D match, TRBD1 (5 bases). The ends were cut back, 5 bases at V and 5 bases at J, with 12 bases in the middle. Germline CDR1 and CDR2: MDHEN and SYDVKM. The length of the CDR3 is 14 residues. CDR3 residues: CASSPRAGTGELFF. Here the CDR3 DNA reads TGTGCCAGCAGTCCACGGGCAGGGACCGGGGAGCTGTTTTTT.